The entry below gives a single T cell receptor beta chain sequence along with its context. Its target is unknown. It was across several immunoSEQ plates that each subset's genomic DNA was evenly split. Using immunoSEQ multiplex PCR, the repertoire was profiled, and TCRdb retains in-frame clones only, with some absent. The sample holds over 750,000 clones, 90% to 98% seen once. This entry belongs to a study of shared clonotypes between healthy human individuals. Across the study: CD4 naive cells filled three plates per donor, CD4 memory three, CD8 naive two and CD8 memory one. General observations from the study: For sorted subsets, rarefaction showed incomplete sequencing despite large depth.

CD45RO-negative cells were positively selected for CCR7, leaving out terminally differentiated effector memory CD45RA+ cells. Adult donors, all healthy and HIV-negative, had no recent acute infections or vaccinations. The receptor's source is a man aged 25 to 40 in good health. The sequenced sample was naive CD8+ T cells sorted from blood.

The CDR3 region has the DNA TGTGCCAGCAGCCGACTAGCGGGAGTGTTGTTGTCCTACAATGAGCAGTTCTTC. Residues: CASSRLAGVLLSYNEQFF. The chain employs TRBV7-8 and TRBJ2-1; 12 bases align to TRBD2. CDR3 length equals 18 residues. Germline V gene data show CDR1 as SGHVS and CDR2 as FQNEAQ. V lost 5 bases and J lost 1; bases outside the gene matches: 9.